Described below is a single T cell receptor (beta chain) sequence and its context. Its cognate antigen is unknown. The data were produced by immunoSEQ multiplex PCR, yet TCRdb's version contains in-frame clones alone and is incomplete. The sample carries some 130,000 clones, 85% to 95% recorded once. The entry originates in a study of graft-versus-host responses after intestinal transplantation. Study in general: Recipients had multivisceral, liver-intestinal, or isolated intestinal transplants. Once they had received anti-thymocyte globulin induction, all recipients took tacrolimus and steroids for about three years.

Study results and caveats: There were GvH clones found in recipient marrow, and some of them appeared first in ileum or blood. Individuals who had graft-donor T cell macrochimerism had allografts that showed high graft-versus-host to host-versus-graft clonal ratios.

This CDR3 is built from 14 residues. Germline CDR1 SGHDT, CDR2 YYEEEE. The ends lost 4 bases at V and 5 bases at J; junction bases unmatched: 6. The chain combines TRBV5-6 with TRBJ2-5; TRBD2 matches 9 bases. Sequenced material: unstimulated CD8+ T cells sorted from spleen or lymph node cells, taken before intestinal transplant. This sequence originates from a human donor who received an intestinal transplant. The CDR3 here is CASSLSGSWETQYF. CDR3 DNA sequence: TGTGCCAGCAGCCTTAGCGGGAGCTGGGAGACCCAGTACTTC.